This entry features one T cell receptor beta chain sequence. The record originates from a study of blood T cell repertoires in COVID-19. V lost 3 bases and J lost 0, with 8 bases in between. Germline V lookup: CDR1 LNHNV, CDR2 YYDKDF (reference sequence). The CDR3 loop spans 14 amino acids. Using immunoSEQ multiplex PCR, the repertoire was profiled, and TCRdb retains in-frame clones only, with some absent. The sample has more than 150,000 clones; around nine tenths are singletons. This chain uses TRBV15 with TRBJ1-1; perhaps TRBD1 as D (5 bases). The clonotype was recovered from a woman under 30 who had recovered from COVID-19. Sequencing was done on a sample of peripheral blood. The CDR3 loop reads CATSSPGMNTEAFF. CDR3 bases: TGTGCCACCAGCAGCCCAGGGATGAACACTGAAGCTTTCTTT.